A single sample is the source of the 14 T cell receptor beta chains below, sequenced in a study of T cells in Graves' hyperthyroidism and ophthalmopathy. Amplified TCR beta CDR3 regions came from RNA transcripts. Primed by the HTBI set, a first-round RT-PCR was run on the TCR CDR3. TCRdb independently ran MiXCR on the multiplex PCR reads; one entry per CDR3 protein. The table shows 300,000 to 500,000 distinct CDR3 sequences, with more than 12% occurring only once. Sequenced sample: blood. These receptors came from a woman between 25 and 40 years old with Graves' hyperthyroidism.

This clonotype was counted at least ten times. The V and J genes are TRBV6-2 or TRBV6-3 and TRBJ2-7, with TRBD2 matching 7 bases. This CDR3 region has 15 residues. The V gene end was trimmed by 7 bases and the J gene end by 3 bases; junction bases not matched to a gene: 12. CDR1 and CDR2 from the germline V gene are MNHEY and SVGEGT. The CDR3 nucleotides read TGTGCCAGCACCACTCGCGGGAGTACCCTCTACGAGCAGTACTTC. Protein: CASTTRGSTLYEQYF.

This clonotype was detected many times. The CDR3 sequence is CASSLDRTNYGYTF. CDR3 nucleotides: TGTGCCAGCAGTTTGGACCGAACTAACTATGGCTACACCTTC. The chain uses TRBV12-3 or TRBV12-4 and TRBJ1-2; D not certain. The CDR3 has 14 amino acids. V was shortened by 3 bases and J by 0 bases, with 8 bases between the two germline ends.

In this sample, this clonotype turned up many times. This chain links TRBV2 with TRBJ1-5, with D tentatively TRBD1 (5 bases). Trimming cost V 4 bases and J 7 bases, with 11 bases left between them. The CDR3 runs 13 residues. The germline V gene has CDR1 SNHLY and CDR2 FYNNEI. The DNA for the CDR3 is TGTGCCAGCAGTGCGGGGGAAGGACAGCCCCAGCATTTT. Protein sequence: CASSAGEGQPQHF.

The chain combines TRBV28 with TRBJ1-2; the match to TRBD1 covers 10 bases. With 4 bases clipped from V and 0 bases from J, the junction kept 2 bases outside the gene matches. The CDR3 extends over 15 amino acids. Per the germline V gene, CDR1 is MDHEN and CDR2 is SYDVKM. This chain's CDR3 is CASSSGTGANYGYTF. CDR3 nucleotides: TGTGCCAGCAGTTCTGGGACAGGGGCTAACTATGGCTACACCTTC.

The table lists this clonotype with many counts. The chain combines TRBV10-3 with TRBJ2-7, with D possibly TRBD2 on 6 matching bases. The length of the CDR3 is 13 residues. Germline V gene sequence: CDR1 ENHRY, CDR2 SYGVKD. V lost 7 bases and J 2 bases, leaving 12 bases between the germline ends. For the CDR3, the DNA is TGTGCCATCACTGCGGGACCCCCCTACGAGCAGTACTTC. Translated: CAITAGPPYEQYF.

The genes are TRBV6-1 and TRBJ1-3; a weak D match, TRBD1 (5 bases). CDR1 MNHNS and CDR2 SASEGT come from the germline V gene. This CDR3 contains 15 residues. Trimming took 6 bases from V and 4 from J, leaving 16 bases between them. The chain's CDR3 is CASRAGSGQGNTIYF. CDR3 DNA sequence: TGTGCCAGCAGAGCGGGGTCAGGGCAAGGAAACACCATATATTTT.

J is TRBJ2-3 and V is TRBV5-1; tentatively, D is TRBD2 (5 bases). CDR1 SGHRS and CDR2 YFSETQ come from the germline V gene. The ends were cut back, 6 bases at V and 6 bases at J, with 14 bases in the middle. The CDR3 is 13 residues long. This CDR3 is CASTDSNLDTQYF. The CDR3 coding sequence is TGCGCCAGCACGGACTCTAACCTGGATACGCAGTATTTT.

CDR3 region: CASSAGQETPYGYTF. CDR3 sequence (DNA): TGTGCCAGTAGTGCGGGACAGGAAACCCCCTATGGCTACACCTTC. The chain recombines TRBV19 with TRBJ1-2; the match to TRBD1 covers 8 bases. The V and J ends lost 5 bases and 4 bases, in that order; junction bases with no gene match: 9. CDR1 and CDR2 (germline): LNHDA, SQIVND (reference sequence). This CDR3 has 15 amino acids.

This clonotype was counted ten times or more. J is TRBJ1-2 and V is TRBV3-1, with TRBD1 as a possible D gene (5 bases). The CDR3 contains 14 residues. V lost 6 bases and J lost 8, with 19 bases in between. The germline V gene has CDR1 LGHDT and CDR2 YNNKEL (reference sequence). CDR3 region: CASSPSPGTIGYTF. The CDR3 bases are TGTGCCAGCAGTCCCTCACCCGGGACGATCGGCTACACCTTC. The complete variable domain, with remaining parts taken from reference TRBV3-1 and TRBJ1-2, reads DTAVSQTPKYLVTQMGNDKSIKCEQNLGHDTMYWYKQDSKKFLKIMFSYNNKELIINETVPNRFSPKSPDKAHLNLHINSLELGDSAVYFCASSPSPGTIGYTFGSGTRLTVV.

This clonotype was counted only a few times. The chain couples TRBV5-8 to TRBJ1-5, with D unresolved. Trimming left V 0 bases short and J 9 bases short, with 16 bases between. CDR1 and CDR2 (germline): SGHTS, YDEGEE. The CDR3 length is 15 residues. The CDR3 is CASSLDKQALTPQHF. In nucleotides, the CDR3 is TGTGCCAGCAGCTTGGATAAGCAGGCGTTAACGCCCCAGCATTTT.

This clonotype was seen more than once but under ten times. The chain is built from TRBV20-1 and TRBJ2-3; a weak D match, TRBD2 (5 bases). The ends were cut back, 6 bases at V and 1 base at J, with 17 bases in the middle. The CDR3 has 15 residues. Germline loops: CDR1 DFQATT, CDR2 SNEGSKA (reference sequence). The CDR3 is CSAGEGKEGTDTQYF. CDR3 nucleotides: TGCAGTGCCGGGGAAGGGAAGGAGGGCACAGATACGCAGTATTTT.

This clonotype was counted only a few times. The chain links TRBV27 to TRBJ1-5; D is undetermined. Germline CDR1 and CDR2: MNHEY and SMNVEV (reference sequence). The CDR3 covers 13 residues. Trimming pared 0 bases from V and 4 bases from J, leaving 4 bases between. CDR3 residues: CASSLSANQPQHF. CDR3 DNA: TGTGCCAGCAGTTTATCAGCGAATCAGCCCCAGCATTTT.

This clonotype has just one count. A much larger clone sits a single nucleotide away, making a read error possible. Since the CDR3 does not end with the conserved phenylalanine or tryptophan, this likely comes from a read error. V is TRBV2 and J is TRBJ1-2; 7 nucleotides match TRBD1. The CDR3 extends over 14 amino acids. From germline, CDR1 is SNHLY and CDR2 FYNNEI. V gave up 6 bases and J gave up 6 bases; unmatched junction bases: 10. CDR3 in amino acids: CASRQTGAINGYTL. Here the CDR3 DNA reads TGTGCCAGCAGGCAAACAGGGGCGATAAATGGCTACACCCTC.

The chain joins TRBV11-2 to TRBJ1-2; unclear D gene. CDR3 size: 14 residues. V shed 2 bases and J shed 7 bases, with 14 bases lying between them. The germline V gene encodes CDR1 SGHAT and CDR2 FQNNGV. The CDR3, as DNA: TGTGCCAGCAGCTTAAGTCGGACTGACTCTGGCTACACCTTC. Translation gives CASSLSRTDSGYTF.